One and the same sample provided the 20 T cell receptor beta chains below, sequenced in a study of cytomegalovirus exposure and HLA in healthy donors. Assay used: immunoSEQ multiplex PCR; TCRdb lists only in-frame clones, some missing. Found here are over 150,000 clones, around 85% of them singletons; the top ten hold 15% to 20%. Sequenced input: PBMCs. The receptors here all came from a man aged 18 to 30 in good health and CMV-seropositive.

Concerning this clone itself: A much more abundant neighbour one base away suggests this may be a read error. The chain is built from TRBV6-5 and TRBJ1-2; 9 bases are a match to TRBD1. Trimming cost V 6 bases and J 6 bases; bases outside gene matches: 2. CDR1 is MNHEY and CDR2 is SVGAGI in the germline V gene. The CDR3 has 12 residues. Here the CDR3 reads CASSWTGDGYTF. For the CDR3, the DNA is TGTGCCAGCAGCTGGACAGGGGATGGCTACACCTTC.

The chain uses TRBV5-1 and TRBJ2-3; 8 bases agree with TRBD2. The CDR3 covers 15 residues. Per the germline V gene, CDR1 is SGHRS and CDR2 is YFSETQ. The V segment lost 3 bases and the J segment 1 base; nucleotides outside the gene matches: 4. This chain's CDR3 is CASSWSGRGTDTQYF. The CDR3 DNA follows: TGCGCCAGCAGCTGGTCCGGGAGGGGCACAGATACGCAGTATTTT. Combining the CDR3 with reference TRBV5-1 and TRBJ2-3 gives the whole variable domain KAGVTQTPRYLIKTRGQQVTLSCSPISGHRSVSWYQQTPGQGLQFLFEYFSETQRNKGNFPGRFSGRQFSNSRSEMNVSTLELGDSALYLCASSWSGRGTDTQYFGPGTRLTVL.

The chain is built from TRBV28 and TRBJ2-2, with TRBD1 identical over 8 bases. Trimming cost V 5 bases and J 6 bases; bases outside gene matches: 11. Germline CDR1 is MDHEN and CDR2 is SYDVKM. This CDR3 contains 16 residues. CDR3 in amino acids: CASSLSPGQEAGELFF. The CDR3 region has the DNA TGTGCCAGCAGTCTCTCACCGGGACAGGAGGCCGGGGAGCTGTTTTTT.

This chain connects TRBV28 to TRBJ1-2; 8 nucleotides agree with TRBD1. V lost 6 bases to trimming and J lost 6 bases; unmatched junction nucleotides: 12. CDR3 length: 15 residues. Germline assignment: CDR1 MDHEN and CDR2 SYDVKM. CDR3: CASRSGAGGADGYTF. CDR3 coding DNA: TGTGCCAGCAGATCCGGGGCAGGGGGCGCCGATGGCTACACCTTC.

J is TRBJ1-1 and V is TRBV19, with D possibly TRBD1 on 6 matching bases. CDR3 length: 14 amino acids. V gave up 6 bases and J gave up 1 base, with 12 bases separating them. Germline V gives CDR1 LNHDA, CDR2 SQIVND (reference sequence). Written as DNA, the CDR3 is TGTGCCAGTAGGGCGCGGGGGGCGAACACTGAAGCTTTCTTT. Residues: CASRARGANTEAFF.

This clone was picked up a small number of times. The J gene is TRBJ2-5, the V gene TRBV19, with 10 bases matching TRBD1. This CDR3 comprises 14 residues. Trimming cost V 6 bases and J 3 bases; bases outside gene matches: 4. Germline lookup yields CDR1 LNHDA and CDR2 SQIVND (reference sequence). The CDR3: CASSWTGGEETQYF. The DNA of the CDR3 is TGTGCCAGTAGCTGGACAGGGGGGGAAGAGACCCAGTACTTC.

The chain combines TRBV6-1 with TRBJ2-7; TRBD2 agrees at 8 bases. This CDR3 has 17 amino acids. Germline V gene lookup returns CDR1 MNHNS and CDR2 SASEGT. J was trimmed by 3 bases and V by 2 bases; bases with no gene match: 12. This chain's CDR3 is CASSESKGSGSIYEQYF. For the CDR3, the DNA is TGTGCCAGCAGTGAAAGTAAAGGGAGCGGGAGCATCTACGAGCAGTACTTC.

The gene calls are TRBV6-1 and TRBJ1-3, with D unclear. Trimming shortened V by 0 bases and J by 3 bases, and 18 bases separated the two germline ends. The CDR3 sequence is 18 residues long. In germline, CDR1 is MNHNS, CDR2 SASEGT. This CDR3 reads CASSEAPGRRYYGNTIYF. Here the CDR3 DNA reads TGTGCCAGCAGTGAAGCCCCCGGGAGGAGGTACTATGGAAACACCATATATTTT.

This sequence joins TRBV6-1 and TRBJ1-2; D gene unclear. V dropped 4 bases and J dropped 3 bases, with 21 bases sitting between them. Germline V gene lookup returns CDR1 MNHNS and CDR2 SASEGT. This CDR3 has 17 amino acids. CDR3 residues: CASSASGLPPPDYGYTF. The CDR3 DNA follows: TGTGCCAGCAGTGCGTCGGGGTTACCACCACCTGACTATGGCTACACCTTC.

The chain combines TRBV11-2 with TRBJ1-2; D not resolved. The CDR3 covers 14 residues. Per germline, CDR1 SGHAT and CDR2 FQNNGV. Trimming took 1 base from V and 2 from J, leaving 8 bases between them. CDR3: CASSLGLQNYGYTF. The CDR3 bases are TGTGCCAGCAGCTTAGGACTTCAGAACTATGGCTACACCTTC.

The V and J genes are TRBV6-5 and TRBJ2-7; D perhaps matches TRBD2 (5 bases). V gave up 7 bases and J gave up 6 bases, with 10 bases separating them. Germline V lookup: CDR1 MNHEY, CDR2 SVGAGI. The CDR3 is 11 amino acids. DNA for the CDR3: TGTGCCAGCACCCTGGGGAGCGAGCAGTACTTC. This sequence encodes CASTLGSEQYF.

The chain has TRBV27 and TRBJ1-5; no clear D gene. Germline loops: CDR1 MNHEY, CDR2 SMNVEV (reference sequence). Trimming left V 4 bases short and J 3 bases short, with 10 bases between. There are 14 residues in the CDR3. CDR3 loop: CASSSQTYNQPQHF. The CDR3 nucleotides are TGTGCCAGCAGTTCCCAGACTTACAATCAGCCCCAGCATTTT.

This clone occurred a few times. The V and J genes are TRBV28 and TRBJ1-2, with 7 nucleotides matching TRBD1. Germline trimming cut 5 bases from V and 0 bases from J; bases unmatched to any gene: 9. Germline CDR1 and CDR2: MDHEN and SYDVKM. The CDR3 consists of 16 residues. DNA for the CDR3: TGTGCCAGCAGTCGGGACCCGGGACAGCCTAACTATGGCTACACCTTC. This translates into CASSRDPGQPNYGYTF.

The chain uses TRBV27 and TRBJ2-3; D is perhaps TRBD1 (5 bases). V was clipped by 7 bases and J by 6 bases, with 17 bases between them. Germline CDR1 is MNHEY and CDR2 is SMNVEV (reference sequence). The CDR3 has 14 residues. The CDR3 loop is CASTPRQPRDTQYF. The DNA of the CDR3 is TGTGCCAGCACCCCTCGACAGCCTAGGGATACGCAGTATTTT.

The chain links TRBV5-4 to TRBJ1-5; 8 positions match TRBD1. CDR3 length equals 15 residues. Germline CDR1 is SGHNT and CDR2 is YYREEE (reference sequence). Losses at the gene ends were 4 bases for V and 2 bases for J; bases not matched to a gene: 5. CDR3 coding DNA: TGTGCCAGCAGCCTGACAGGGGAGCGCAATCAGCCCCAGCATTTT. Its translation: CASSLTGERNQPQHF. Filled out from reference TRBV5-4 and TRBJ1-5, the complete variable domain reads ETGVTQSPTHLIKTRGQQVTLRCSSQSGHNTVSWYQQALGQGPQFIFQYYREEENGRGNFPPRFSGLQFPNYSSELNVNALELDDSALYLCASSLTGERNQPQHFGDGTRLSIL.

This clone was counted only a few times. A much larger clone lies one base from this, so it may be a read error. The chain combines TRBV6-4 with TRBJ2-3, with 11 nucleotides matching TRBD2. This CDR3 has 15 amino acids. The germline V gene encodes CDR1 MRHNA and CDR2 SNTAGT. V was clipped by 5 bases and J by 1 base; unmatched bases: 2. The CDR3 loop reads CASSLTSGGTDTQYF. The CDR3 coding sequence is TGTGCCAGCAGTCTGACTAGCGGGGGCACAGATACGCAGTATTTT.

The gene calls are TRBV28 and TRBJ2-7, with 9 positions matching TRBD2. V shed 4 bases and J 6 bases; nucleotides not matched to a gene: 10. The CDR3 spans 15 residues. Germline loops: CDR1 MDHEN, CDR2 SYDVKM. In DNA form, the CDR3 reads TGTGCCAGCAGTTCTAGCGGGACCTTACTCCTCGAGCAGTACTTC. Protein: CASSSSGTLLLEQYF.

CDR3 loop: CSAQTGVGTQYF. The CDR3 DNA sequence: TGCAGCGCGCAGACAGGGGTTGGGACCCAGTACTTC. The chain couples TRBV29-1 to TRBJ2-5; TRBD1 aligns across 8 bases. Trimming removed 7 bases from V and 7 bases from J; junction bases left unmatched: 8. This CDR3 is 12 amino acids long. The germline gives CDR1 SQVTM, CDR2 ANQGSEA.

Notes on this clone: This specimen includes other DNA sequences encoding the same CDR3. The rearrangement uses TRBV5-1 and TRBJ2-5, with D tentatively TRBD1 (5 bases). V lost 0 bases and J lost 2, with 11 bases in between. The length of the CDR3 is 15 residues. Looked up from germline, CDR1 is SGHRS and CDR2 is YFSETQ. The CDR3 bases are TGCGCCAGCAGCTTGGTTCCAGGGCAACAAGAGACCCAGTACTTC. Protein: CASSLVPGQQETQYF.

The chain carries TRBV2 and TRBJ2-1; D might be TRBD1 (5 bases). Trimming stripped 1 base from V and 7 bases from J, with 8 bases between. CDR1 SNHLY and CDR2 FYNNEI come from the germline V gene. CDR3 length: 13 residues. The CDR3 protein is CASSEEQENEQFF. CDR3 DNA sequence: TGTGCCAGCAGTGAAGAACAGGAAAATGAGCAGTTCTTC.